The 3 T cell receptor beta chains in this list originate from one sample, sequenced in a study of beta chain features in type 1 diabetes. Findings of the study overall: Shorter TCRB CDR3s, moderately but significantly so, were found in Type 1 diabetes patients in all four CD4+ subsets.

Since all of the isolated RNA was reverse transcribed, expressed TCRB transcripts were what got sequenced. TCRdb's table, derived via immunoSEQ multiplex PCR, lists solely in-frame clones and lacks some. The sample lists about 660,000 clones, roughly 13% occurring once. These receptors have no known antigen. Sequencing input: naive CD4+ T cells from blood. Source of these receptors: a man aged 18 to 29 with type 1 diabetes.

The chain joins TRBV5-1 to TRBJ2-5; D not resolved. Germline CDR1 and CDR2: SGHRS and YFSETQ. With 2 bases removed from V and 0 bases from J, the gap between germline ends came to 5 bases. The CDR3 is 13 residues long. The CDR3 bases are TGCGCCAGCAGCTTCCCGTACCAAGAGACCCAGTACTTC. This encodes CASSFPYQETQYF.

The chain recombines TRBV30 with TRBJ2-3; D is undetermined. V was cut by 4 bases and J by 2 bases, with 7 bases left in between. From germline, CDR1 is GTSNPN and CDR2 SVGIG (reference sequence). This CDR3 is 12 amino acids long. The CDR3 DNA follows: TGTGCCTGGAAGGGCGTCACAGATACGCAGTATTTT. Protein sequence: CAWKGVTDTQYF.

V usage is TRBV9 and J usage is TRBJ1-5; the D gene is possibly TRBD1 (6 bases). The length of the CDR3 is 15 residues. Trimming left V 0 bases short and J 6 bases short, with 13 bases between. The germline V gene has CDR1 SGDLS and CDR2 YYNGEE. CDR3 protein: CASSVGTGTGQPQHF. CDR3 in DNA: TGTGCCAGCAGCGTAGGAACAGGGACGGGTCAGCCCCAGCATTTT.